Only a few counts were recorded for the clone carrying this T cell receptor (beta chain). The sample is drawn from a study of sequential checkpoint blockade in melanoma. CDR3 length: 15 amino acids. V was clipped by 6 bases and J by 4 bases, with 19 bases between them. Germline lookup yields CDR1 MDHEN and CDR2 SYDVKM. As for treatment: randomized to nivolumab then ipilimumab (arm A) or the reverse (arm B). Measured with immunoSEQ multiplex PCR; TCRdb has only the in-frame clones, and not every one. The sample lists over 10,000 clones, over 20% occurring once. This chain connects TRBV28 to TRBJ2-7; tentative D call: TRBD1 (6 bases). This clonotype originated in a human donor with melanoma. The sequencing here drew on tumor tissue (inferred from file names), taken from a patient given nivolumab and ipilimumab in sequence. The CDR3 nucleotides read TGTGCCAGCAGAAGCCACAGGGCCCAGACGTACGAGCAGTACTTC. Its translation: CASRSHRAQTYEQYF.